The present T cell receptor beta chain was sequenced within a study of cytomegalovirus exposure and HLA in healthy donors. The protocol was immunoSEQ multiplex PCR, while the TCRdb copy is restricted to in-frame clones and leaves out a portion. The sample holds 180,000 or so clones, about 89% seen once. This clone was seen once. This receptor was obtained from a man aged 25 to 40 in good health and CMV-seropositive. Sequencing was performed on PBMCs.

CDR3 sequence (DNA): TGTGCCAGCAGCTCCGTTCGGGATCAAGAGACCCAGTACTTC. It yields the protein CASSSVRDQETQYF. This rearrangement joins TRBV5-4 to TRBJ2-5, with D maybe TRBD2 (5 bases). Per the germline V gene, CDR1 is SGHNT and CDR2 is YYREEE (reference sequence). The CDR3 has 14 residues. Trimming cost V 3 bases and J 2 bases, with 11 bases left between them.